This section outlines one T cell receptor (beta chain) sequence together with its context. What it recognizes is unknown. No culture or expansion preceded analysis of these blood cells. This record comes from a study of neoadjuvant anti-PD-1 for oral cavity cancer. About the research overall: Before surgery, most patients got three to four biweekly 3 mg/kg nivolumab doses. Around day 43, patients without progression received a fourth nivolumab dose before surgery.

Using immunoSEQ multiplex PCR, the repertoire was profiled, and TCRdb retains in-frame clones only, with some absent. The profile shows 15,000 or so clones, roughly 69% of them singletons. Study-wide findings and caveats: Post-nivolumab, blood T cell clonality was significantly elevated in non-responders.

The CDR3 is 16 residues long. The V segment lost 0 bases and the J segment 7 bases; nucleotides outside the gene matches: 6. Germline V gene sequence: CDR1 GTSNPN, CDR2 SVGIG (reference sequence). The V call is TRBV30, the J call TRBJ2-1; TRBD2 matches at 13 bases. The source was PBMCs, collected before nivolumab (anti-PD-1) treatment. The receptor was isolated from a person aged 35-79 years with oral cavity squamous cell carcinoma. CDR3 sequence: CAWSVARTSGRNEQFF. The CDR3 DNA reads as TGTGCCTGGAGTGTTGCCCGGACTAGCGGGAGAAATGAGCAGTTCTTC.